This record looks at one TCR beta chain sequence and its context. Method: immunoSEQ multiplex PCR; TCRdb's copy keeps in-frame clones and lacks some. The data hold a few hundred thousand clones, with roughly 86% observed a single time. These data are taken from a study of blood T cell repertoires in COVID-19. Whole-study context: PBMCs, B-cell-depleted T cells, or T cells provided the cDNA or gDNA that made up the material.

Germline V gives CDR1 MNHNY, CDR2 SVGAGI (reference sequence). V lost 4 bases and J 4 bases, leaving 10 bases between the germline ends. The CDR3 sequence is 13 residues long. The chain combines TRBV6-6 with TRBJ1-1; no reliable D call. Sequencing used peripheral blood. The receptor's source is a woman aged 45-65 years with COVID-19, enrolled during active disease. CDR3 bases: TGTGCCAGCAGTTTCCTCGAGGGCACTGAAGCTTTCTTT. It yields the protein CASSFLEGTEAFF.